Below, 5 T cell receptor beta chains from the same sample are listed, as sequenced in a study of blood T cell repertoires in COVID-19. Produced via immunoSEQ multiplex PCR; TCRdb's table is partial and in-frame only. This table holds some 56,000 clones, about 84% found once. Sequencing was done on a sample of peripheral blood. These TCRs come from a man aged 55 to 70 with acute or convalescent COVID-19.

CDR3 sequence (DNA): TGTGCCAGCAGCAGACAGGGGTCCTTTCAAGAGACCCAGTACTTC. Residues: CASSRQGSFQETQYF. V is TRBV11-2 and J is TRBJ2-5; TRBD1 matches 8 bases. The germline gives CDR1 SGHAT, CDR2 FQNNGV. This CDR3 has 15 residues. V trimming: 5 bases; J trimming: 2 bases; junction bases outside the gene matches: 7.

The chain carries TRBV2 and TRBJ1-1, with TRBD1 matching 8 bases. The CDR3 loop spans 15 amino acids. Germline V gene data show CDR1 as SNHLY and CDR2 as FYNNEI. V was clipped by 4 bases and J by 0 bases; unmatched bases: 4. DNA of the CDR3: TGTGCCAGCAGTGTCCCGGGACAGGTGAACACTGAAGCTTTCTTT. This translates into CASSVPGQVNTEAFF.

V and J are TRBV9 and TRBJ2-2; weak D call: TRBD2 (6 bases). Germline V gives CDR1 SGDLS, CDR2 YYNGEE. V lost 0 bases and J 6 bases, leaving 15 bases between the germline ends. The CDR3 loop spans 16 amino acids. CDR3 amino acids: CASSVGAPTGAGELFF. The CDR3 DNA sequence: TGTGCCAGCAGCGTAGGGGCACCCACGGGGGCCGGGGAGCTGTTTTTT.

This rearrangement joins TRBV20-1 to TRBJ2-7; D may be TRBD2 (7 bases). This CDR3 has 16 amino acids. V was clipped by 3 bases and J by 5 bases, with 23 bases between them. Germline CDR1 reads DFQATT; CDR2 reads SNEGSKA (reference sequence). CDR3 in amino acids: CSASYSMGGPEDEQYF. The CDR3 coding sequence is TGCAGTGCTAGTTATTCTATGGGGGGGCCGGAGGACGAGCAGTACTTC.

This clone was found once. The rearrangement joins TRBV2 to TRBJ2-3, with 10 bases lining up with TRBD2. Trimming cost V 5 bases and J 2 bases; bases outside gene matches: 4. The CDR3 is made up of 15 amino acids. The germline gives CDR1 SNHLY, CDR2 FYNNEI. The CDR3, as DNA: TGTGCCAGCAGTTTAGCGGGGGGCCCCACAGATACGCAGTATTTT. Amino acids: CASSLAGGPTDTQYF.